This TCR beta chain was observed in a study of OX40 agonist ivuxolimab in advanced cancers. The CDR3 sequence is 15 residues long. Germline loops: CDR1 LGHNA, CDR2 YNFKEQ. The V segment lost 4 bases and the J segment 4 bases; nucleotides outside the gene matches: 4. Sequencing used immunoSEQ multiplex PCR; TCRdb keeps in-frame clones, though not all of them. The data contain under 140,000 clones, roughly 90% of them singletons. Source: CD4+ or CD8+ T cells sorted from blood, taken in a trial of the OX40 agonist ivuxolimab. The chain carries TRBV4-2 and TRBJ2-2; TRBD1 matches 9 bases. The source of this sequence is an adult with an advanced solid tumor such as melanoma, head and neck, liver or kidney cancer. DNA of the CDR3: TGTGCCAGCAGCCCACAGGGGGCAGGCACCGGGGAGCTGTTTTTT. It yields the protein CASSPQGAGTGELFF.